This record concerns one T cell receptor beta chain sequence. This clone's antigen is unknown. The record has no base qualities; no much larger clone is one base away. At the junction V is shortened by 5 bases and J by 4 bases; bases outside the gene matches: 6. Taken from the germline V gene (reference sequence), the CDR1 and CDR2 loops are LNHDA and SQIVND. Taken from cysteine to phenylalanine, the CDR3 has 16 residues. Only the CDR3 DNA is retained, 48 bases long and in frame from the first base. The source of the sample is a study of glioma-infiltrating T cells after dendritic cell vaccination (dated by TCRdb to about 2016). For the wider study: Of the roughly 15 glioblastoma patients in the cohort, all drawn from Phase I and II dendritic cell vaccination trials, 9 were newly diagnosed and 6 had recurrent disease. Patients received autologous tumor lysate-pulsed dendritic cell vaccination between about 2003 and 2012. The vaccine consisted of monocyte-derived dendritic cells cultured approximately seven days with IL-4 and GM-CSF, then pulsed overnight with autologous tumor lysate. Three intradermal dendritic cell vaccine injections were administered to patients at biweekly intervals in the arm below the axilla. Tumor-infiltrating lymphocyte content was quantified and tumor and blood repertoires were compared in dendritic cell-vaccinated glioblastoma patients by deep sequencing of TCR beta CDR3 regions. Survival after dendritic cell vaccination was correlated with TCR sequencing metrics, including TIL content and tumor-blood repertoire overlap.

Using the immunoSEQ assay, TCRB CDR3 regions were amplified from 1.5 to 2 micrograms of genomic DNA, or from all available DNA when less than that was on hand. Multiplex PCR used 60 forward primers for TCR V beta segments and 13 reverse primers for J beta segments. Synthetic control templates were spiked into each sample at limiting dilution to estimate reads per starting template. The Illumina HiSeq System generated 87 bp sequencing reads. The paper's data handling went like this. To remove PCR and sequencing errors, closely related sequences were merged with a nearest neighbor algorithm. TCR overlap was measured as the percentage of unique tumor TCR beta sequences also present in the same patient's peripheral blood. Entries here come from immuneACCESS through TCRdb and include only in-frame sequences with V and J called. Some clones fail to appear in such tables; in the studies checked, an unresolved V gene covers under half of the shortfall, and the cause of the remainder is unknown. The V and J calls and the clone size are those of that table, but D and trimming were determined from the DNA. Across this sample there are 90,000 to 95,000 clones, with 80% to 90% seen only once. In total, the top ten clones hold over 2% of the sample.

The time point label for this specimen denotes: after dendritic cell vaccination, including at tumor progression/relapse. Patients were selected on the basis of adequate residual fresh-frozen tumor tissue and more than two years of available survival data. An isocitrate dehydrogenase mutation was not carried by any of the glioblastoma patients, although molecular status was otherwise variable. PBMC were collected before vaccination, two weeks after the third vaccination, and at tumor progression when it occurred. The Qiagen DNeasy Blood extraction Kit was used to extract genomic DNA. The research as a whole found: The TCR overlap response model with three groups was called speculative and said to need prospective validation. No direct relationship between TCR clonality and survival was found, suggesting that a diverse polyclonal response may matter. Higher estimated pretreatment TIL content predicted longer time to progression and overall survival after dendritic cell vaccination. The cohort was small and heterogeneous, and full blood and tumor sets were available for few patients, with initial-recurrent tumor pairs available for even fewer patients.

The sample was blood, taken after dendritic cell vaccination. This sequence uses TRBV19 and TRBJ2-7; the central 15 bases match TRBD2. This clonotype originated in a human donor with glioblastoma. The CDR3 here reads CASSPGTSGGNYEQYF. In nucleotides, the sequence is TGTGCCAGTAGTCCCGGGACTAGCGGGGGGAATTACGAGCAGTACTTC.